Shown below are 23 T cell receptor beta chains from a single sample sequenced in a study of molecular identifiers for immune sequencing clone quantification. TCRdb reprocessed the PCR reads via MiXCR and lists one record per CDR3 protein. The table records hundreds of thousands of distinct CDR3 sequences, about 25% of them present only once. Sample: naive CD8+ T cells from blood, with Jurkat cell RNA spiked in. The subset was: FACS-sorted CD8+CD4-CCR7+CD45RA+ naive T cells. The receptors shown here come from a human donor in good health. Some libraries in this study had Jurkat cell RNA spiked in.

Many counts were recorded for this clonotype. The chain employs TRBV7-9 and TRBJ2-7; 7 bases line up with TRBD1. With V trimmed by 5 bases and J by 6 bases, 7 bases remained unmatched. Looked up from germline, CDR1 is SEHNR and CDR2 is FQNEAQ (reference sequence). The CDR3 has 13 amino acids. CDR3 nucleotide sequence: TGTGCCAGCAGCGCACCGGGACAGATCGAGCAGTACTTC. It codes for CASSAPGQIEQYF.

Worth noting for this clonotype: This could be a read error, since a much larger clone is one nucleotide away. The rearrangement uses TRBV20-1 and TRBJ2-7; D may be TRBD2 (5 bases). Trimming left V 0 bases short and J 3 bases short, with 15 bases between. There are 15 residues in the CDR3. Germline V lookup: CDR1 DFQATT, CDR2 SNEGSKA (reference sequence). The CDR3 here is CSARDRLTYLYEQYF. DNA of the CDR3: TGCAGTGCTAGAGACCGACTAACGTATCTCTACGAGCAGTACTTC.

There are many counts of this clonotype. The genes are TRBV3-1 and TRBJ2-3; D possibly matches TRBD1 or TRBD2 (5 bases each). Germline V gene data show CDR1 as LGHDT and CDR2 as YNNKEL (reference sequence). Trimming took 5 bases from V and 1 from J, leaving 13 bases between them. The CDR3 is 15 amino acids. DNA of the CDR3: TGTGCCAGCAGCAATCAACGGGACGGCACAGATACGCAGTATTTT. Protein product: CASSNQRDGTDTQYF.

With respect to this clonotype: One base away lies a much larger clone, so this may be a sequencing read error. The rearrangement joins TRBV19 to TRBJ2-4; D not certain. The germline V and J ends were trimmed by 5 bases and 0 bases, with 5 bases remaining between them. The CDR3 spans 13 residues. Germline V lookup: CDR1 LNHDA, CDR2 SQIVND (reference sequence). CDR3 in amino acids: CASSVVAKNIQYF. In nucleotides, the CDR3 is TGTGCCAGTAGTGTAGTAGCCAAAAACATTCAGTACTTC.

A remark on this clonotype: Germline and junction disagree at one end, which may indicate a read error. The V call is TRBV29-1, the J call TRBJ2-3; no reliable D call. The CDR3 covers 11 residues. Germline loops: CDR1 SQVTM, CDR2 ANQGSEA. CDR3 DNA: TGCAGCGTTCGGGTAGCAGTTACGAAGTATTTT. Its protein is CSVRVAVTKYF.

This clonotype has a handful of counts. The rearrangement links TRBV6-5 to TRBJ1-2; a weak D match, TRBD1 (5 bases). The CDR3 extends over 16 amino acids. Per the germline V gene, CDR1 is MNHEY and CDR2 is SVGAGI. V gave up 0 bases and J gave up 4 bases, with 15 bases separating them. Written as DNA, the CDR3 is TGTGCCAGCAGTTACTCCGACAGCGAGTATAGCTATGGCTACACCTTC. This translates into CASSYSDSEYSYGYTF.

In DNA form, the CDR3 reads TGTGCCAGCAGCCCCAACACGTTAGAGCAGTTCTTC. Translated, it gives CASSPNTLEQFF. The chain uses TRBV7-9 and TRBJ2-1; D not certain. The V gene's germline CDR1 is SEHNR and CDR2 FQNEAQ (reference sequence). This CDR3 comprises 12 residues. Trimming removed 5 bases from V and 10 bases from J, with 12 bases in between.

This clonotype was observed at least ten times. This rearrangement joins TRBV5-6 to TRBJ1-1, with 7 bases matching TRBD1. This CDR3 comprises 14 residues. V lost 5 bases and J lost 1; bases outside the gene matches: 5. Germline V gives CDR1 SGHDT, CDR2 YYEEEE. The CDR3 reads CASSFGTANTEAFF. The CDR3 coding sequence is TGTGCCAGCAGTTTCGGGACAGCGAACACTGAAGCTTTCTTT.

This clonotype has more than one count but fewer than ten. The chain joins TRBV6-5 to TRBJ2-2; the match to TRBD1 covers 8 bases. Losses at the gene ends were 7 bases for V and 5 bases for J; bases not matched to a gene: 9. CDR3 length equals 15 residues. Germline CDR1 and CDR2: MNHEY and SVGAGI. In nucleotides, the CDR3 is TGTGCCAGCACTGAGACAGGGGTTATAACCGGGGAGCTGTTTTTT. This encodes CASTETGVITGELFF.

In regard to this clonotype: It is likely a read error, because the conserved phenylalanine at the end of the CDR3 is missing. V and J are TRBV9 and TRBJ2-3, with 16 bases aligning to TRBD2. Trimming took 4 bases from V and 4 from J; bases not matched to a gene: 9. This CDR3 is 18 amino acids long. CDR1 and CDR2 (germline): SGDLS, YYNGEE. Here the CDR3 DNA reads TGTGCCAGCAGCCCATTGGGACTAGCGGGAGGGCTCGCAGATACGCAGTATTTA. Its protein product is CASSPLGLAGGLADTQYL.

The chain uses TRBV3-2 and TRBJ1-1; the table names TRBD1, a call not compared with the DNA. TRBV3-2 is a listed pseudogene. This CDR3 has 15 residues. The CDR3 spells CASSPRTQGAGEAFF. CDR3 in DNA: TGTGCCAGCAGCCCTCGAACCCAGGGGGCTGGTGAAGCTTTCTTT.

The chain is built from TRBV29-1 and TRBJ2-1, with 12 bases fitting TRBD1. Germline V gene sequence: CDR1 SQVTM, CDR2 ANQGSEA. The CDR3 has 16 residues. With 2 bases clipped from V and 9 bases from J, the junction kept 11 bases outside the gene matches. CDR3 bases: TGCAGCGTTGAACATTACGGGACAGGGGGCCTGGGTGAGCAGTTCTTC. The encoded protein is CSVEHYGTGGLGEQFF.

This clonotype was seen many times. The chain couples TRBV13 to TRBJ2-6; D not resolved. The germline V gene encodes CDR1 PRHDT and CDR2 FYEKMQ (reference sequence). The CDR3 has 16 residues. The V end was cut by 4 bases, the J end by 1 base, with 11 bases between. This CDR3 reads CASSYPTESGANVLTF. The CDR3 nucleotides are TGTGCCAGCAGCTACCCTACAGAGTCTGGGGCCAACGTCCTGACTTTC.

This clonotype was counted a few times. The V and J genes are TRBV4-3 and TRBJ2-1; maybe TRBD1 (5 bases). V was pared by 0 bases and J by 4 bases, with 10 bases between. CDR1 is LGHNA and CDR2 is YSLEER in the germline V gene. The CDR3 is made up of 15 amino acids. The CDR3: CASSQDLTEYNEQFF. The CDR3 DNA is TGCGCCAGCAGCCAAGATTTGACAGAATACAATGAGCAGTTCTTC.

In its sample, this clonotype was seen many times. This chain joins TRBV27 and TRBJ2-3; 7 bases are a match to TRBD1. V dropped 6 bases and J dropped 9; count of bases not matched to a gene: 15. This CDR3 contains 15 residues. Germline loops: CDR1 MNHEY, CDR2 SMNVEV (reference sequence). This CDR3 is CASSSDRAGRWTQYF. The CDR3 DNA reads TGTGCCAGCAGCTCTGACAGGGCAGGCAGATGGACGCAGTATTTT.

This clonotype was seen ten or more times. The chain uses TRBV7-2 and TRBJ2-7, with 7 positions matching TRBD1. CDR1 is SGHTA, CDR2 FQGNSA, per germline. The CDR3 is 13 amino acids. After removal of 4 bases from V and 10 bases from J, the junction contained 10 bases not matched to a gene. As DNA, the CDR3 is TGTGCCAGCAGCTCCCAGACAGGGCCTGGCCAGTACTTC. It codes for CASSSQTGPGQYF.

As concerns this clonotype: A read error is possible here, since a much larger clone lies one base away. V is TRBV7-9 and J is TRBJ2-7; a possible D gene is TRBD2 (7 bases). This CDR3 spans 13 amino acids. CDR1 SEHNR and CDR2 FQNEAQ come from the germline V gene (reference sequence). This chain's CDR3 is CASSQPGGHEQCF. CDR3 nucleotide sequence: TGTGCCAGCAGCCAGCCCGGGGGGCACGAGCAGTGCTTC.

V gene TRBV19 combines with J gene TRBJ1-3; unclear D gene. The CDR3 extends over 14 amino acids. Germline CDR1 LNHDA, CDR2 SQIVND (reference sequence). V dropped 5 bases and J dropped 3 bases, with 11 bases sitting between them. CDR3 amino acids: CASSPVAYGNTIYF. In DNA form, the CDR3 reads TGTGCCAGTAGTCCGGTGGCTTATGGAAACACCATATATTTT.

V usage is TRBV19 and J usage is TRBJ2-1; D is unclear. This CDR3 is 14 amino acids long. V lost 5 bases and J lost 6, with 14 bases in between. Germline V gene sequence: CDR1 LNHDA, CDR2 SQIVND (reference sequence). DNA for the CDR3: TGTGCCAGTAGTCCTCACTGGCCAGGCAATGAGCAGTTCTTC. Protein product: CASSPHWPGNEQFF. Supplemented by reference TRBV19 and TRBJ2-1, the full variable domain reads DGGITQSPKYLFRKEGQNVTLSCEQNLNHDAMYWYRQDPGQGLRLIYYSQIVNDFQKGDIAEGYSVSREKKESFPLTVTSAQKNPTAFYLCASSPHWPGNEQFFGPGTRLTVL.

A note on this clonotype: Since a much larger clone is just one base distant, this may be a read error. The genes are TRBV4-3 and TRBJ1-3, with D possibly matching TRBD1 (5 bases). Germline V gives CDR1 LGHNA, CDR2 YSLEER. The CDR3 runs 15 residues. Here the CDR3 DNA reads TGCGCCAGCAGCCAGGGAAGGACAACTGGAAACACCATATTTTTT. It is translated as CASSQGRTTGNTIFF.

Comment on this clonotype: A much larger clone lies a single base off, so this may be a read error. The chain combines TRBV9 with TRBJ2-3; weak D call: TRBD1 (5 bases). Germline V CDR1 and CDR2: SGDLS, YYNGEE. This CDR3 region has 13 residues. CDR3 nucleotides: TGTGCCGGCAGCGTAGGACATCCCGATACGCAGTATTTT. Protein product: CAGSVGHPDTQYF. Filled out from reference TRBV9 and TRBJ2-3, the complete variable domain reads DSGVTQTPKHLITATGQRVTLRCSPRSGDLSVYWYQQSLDQGLQFLIQYYNGEERAKGNILERFSAQQFPDLHSELNLSSLELGDSALYFCAGSVGHPDTQYFGPGTRLTVL.

This clonotype was seen many times. The J gene is TRBJ2-6, the V gene TRBV2; 8 bases align to TRBD1. This CDR3 is built from 18 residues. After removal of 4 bases from V and 3 bases from J, the junction contained 11 bases not matched to a gene. In germline, CDR1 is SNHLY, CDR2 FYNNEI. The CDR3 DNA reads as TGTGCCAGCAGTGTGGACAGGGAAACTTTAGTTGGGGCCAACGTCCTGACTTTC. It codes for CASSVDRETLVGANVLTF.

This clonotype was found a few times. V usage is TRBV27 and J usage is TRBJ2-5; D not certain. V was shortened by 4 bases and J by 0 bases, with 15 bases between the two germline ends. The CDR3 consists of 16 residues. CDR1 and CDR2 (germline): MNHEY, SMNVEV (reference sequence). The CDR3 here is CASSSKPPPYQETQYF. The CDR3 nucleotides are TGTGCCAGCAGTTCCAAACCACCTCCGTACCAAGAGACCCAGTACTTC.